The subject of this entry is one T cell receptor beta chain. This sample was taken from a study of blood T cell repertoires in COVID-19. Study information: PBMCs, B-cell-depleted T cells, or T cells provided the cDNA or gDNA that made up the material.

Germline V CDR1 and CDR2: SGDLS, YYNGEE. V lost 4 bases, J lost 7 bases, and 17 bases lay in between. The CDR3 consists of 14 residues. Sequenced by immunoSEQ multiplex PCR; TCRdb stores in-frame clones only, minus some. The sample lists over 150,000 clones, roughly 84% occurring once. What was sequenced was peripheral blood. The receptor was isolated from a woman in her fifties or sixties with acute or convalescent COVID-19. The genes are TRBV9 and TRBJ1-2, with no clear D. In DNA, the CDR3 is TGTGCCAGCAGCCCCAGCGCGGGGTTCAGTGGCTACACCTTC. It yields the protein CASSPSAGFSGYTF.